Given below is one TCR beta chain in context. Time point in this sample: pre-sensitization, week 0. The treatment: therapeutic diphenylcyclopropenone sensitization with weekly scalp DPC. These data come from a study of human T cells and chemical hapten exposure. From the RACE reads, TCRdb called clonotypes with MiXCR, one entry per CDR3 protein. The sample has 200,000 to 300,000 distinct CDR3 sequences, roughly 8.9% seen once. Specimen: whole blood, collected in connection with sensitization to the hapten diphenylcyclopropenone (DPC). This clonotype was obtained from a woman between 40 and 50 years old with alopecia areata. Some clones in this sample may be carry-over from other donors' samples.

As DNA, the CDR3 is TGCGCCAGCAGCCAGGAGGTTAAGGGCGCAGATACGCAGTATTTT. Its protein is CASSQEVKGADTQYF. The genes are TRBV4-3 and TRBJ2-3; a possible D gene is TRBD2 (5 bases). The V end was cut by 3 bases, the J end by 4 bases, with 14 bases between. Germline CDR1 is LGHNA and CDR2 is YSLEER. The CDR3 is made up of 15 amino acids.